A selection of T cell receptor beta chains follows, all from one sample in a study of shared clonotypes between healthy human individuals. Assay: immunoSEQ multiplex PCR; the TCRdb copy retains only in-frame clones and omits some. The sample holds about 1.5 million clones, approximately 98% seen once. Sample: naive CD4+ T cells sorted from blood. The receptors here all came from a man aged 25-40 years in good health. Both conserved end residues are part of each CDR3. The D gene is left open where the match is weak. Clone size appears in some rows only: once, few, many, or a class for an expanded clone.

size: .; V: TRBV5-4; J: TRBJ2-3; D: .; CDR3: CASSLAKYTDTQYF; DNA: TGTGCCAGCAGCCTGGCGAAATACACAGATACGCAGTATTTT
size: .; V: TRBV2; J: TRBJ1-2; D: TRBD1; CDR3: CASRRETGTGGRKGYTF; DNA: TGTGCCAGCAGGAGAGAGACCGGGACAGGGGGTCGGAAAGGCTACACCTTC
size: .; V: TRBV11-2; J: TRBJ2-1; D: .; CDR3: CASSLARYNEQFF; DNA: TGTGCCAGCAGCTTAGCGCGGTACAATGAGCAGTTCTTC
size: .; V: TRBV25-1; J: TRBJ1-1; D: TRBD1; CDR3: CASSPPGTGNTEAFF; DNA: TGTGCCAGCAGTCCCCCCGGGACAGGGAACACTGAAGCTTTCTTT
size: .; V: TRBV7-2; J: TRBJ2-3; D: TRBD1; CDR3: CASSSMGQPADTQYF; DNA: TGTGCCAGCAGCTCAATGGGACAGCCGGCGGATACGCAGTATTTT
size: .; V: TRBV19; J: TRBJ1-2; D: TRBD1; CDR3: CASSLQGTRGYTF; DNA: TGTGCCAGTAGTTTACAGGGGACTCGGGGCTACACCTTC
size: .; V: TRBV5-1; J: TRBJ2-1; D: .; CDR3: CASRKGAGNEQFF; DNA: TGCGCCAGCCGGAAAGGGGCAGGCAATGAGCAGTTCTTC
size: once; V: TRBV6-5; J: TRBJ2-1; D: .; CDR3: CASSYRQRRTYNEQFF; DNA: TGTGCCAGCAGTTACCGCCAGCGGCGAACCTACAATGAGCAGTTCTTC
size: .; V: TRBV9; J: TRBJ2-7; D: .; CDR3: CASSVGGSPSYEQYF; DNA: TGTGCCAGCAGCGTAGGCGGTAGCCCCTCCTACGAGCAGTACTTC
size: .; V: TRBV18; J: TRBJ2-5; D: TRBD1; CDR3: CASSPLPGQGRKTTQYF; DNA: TGTGCCAGCTCACCACTTCCGGGACAGGGTAGGAAGACGACCCAGTACTTC
size: .; V: TRBV14; J: TRBJ2-7; D: TRBD2; CDR3: CASSQDLLAGHYEQYF; DNA: TGTGCCAGCAGCCAAGATCTCCTAGCGGGACACTACGAGCAGTACTTC
size: .; V: TRBV12-2; J: TRBJ1-5; D: .; CDR3: CASRPGGQGLPNRASNQPQHF; DNA: TGTGCAAGTCGCCCAGGAGGACAGGGTTTGCCCAATCGCGCAAGCAATCAGCCCCAGCATTTT
size: .; V: TRBV5-1; J: TRBJ2-3; D: .; CDR3: CASSGGLLADTQYF; DNA: TGCGCCAGCAGCGGGGGACTCCTCGCAGATACGCAGTATTTT
size: .; V: TRBV5-8; J: TRBJ2-7; D: TRBD2; CDR3: CASSLVPPRGSRDEQYF; DNA: TGTGCCAGCAGCTTGGTACCCCCTCGCGGGAGTCGCGACGAGCAGTACTTC
size: .; V: TRBV4-1; J: TRBJ2-2; D: .; CDR3: CASSQVGTGSGTGELFF; DNA: TGCGCCAGCAGCCAAGTCGGAACAGGGTCGGGCACCGGGGAGCTGTTTTTT
size: .; V: TRBV5-1; J: TRBJ2-7; D: TRBD2; CDR3: CASRSGLAGAHSYEQYF; DNA: TGCGCCAGCAGATCGGGACTAGCGGGAGCCCACTCCTACGAGCAGTACTTC
size: .; V: TRBV27; J: TRBJ1-3; D: TRBD1; CDR3: CASSPRRQGFTGNTIYF; DNA: TGTGCCAGCAGCCCTCGCCGACAGGGATTCACCGGAAACACCATATATTTT
size: .; V: TRBV6-5; J: TRBJ2-7; D: .; CDR3: CASSYSRGPLLYF; DNA: TGTGCCAGCAGTTACTCTAGGGGCCCCCTTCTGTACTTC
size: .; V: TRBV9; J: TRBJ2-2; D: .; CDR3: CASSVSGNTGELFF; DNA: TGTGCCAGCAGTGTTAGCGGGAACACCGGGGAGCTGTTTTTT
size: .; V: TRBV4-1; J: TRBJ1-2; D: .; CDR3: CASSQDSAGLLYGYTF; DNA: TGCGCCAGCAGCCAAGATTCGGCAGGACTTCTCTATGGCTACACCTTC
size: .; V: TRBV5-4; J: TRBJ2-3; D: .; CDR3: CASSLGGRQGSTDTQYF; DNA: TGTGCCAGCAGCTTGGGGGGCCGGCAGGGGAGCACAGATACGCAGTATTTT
size: .; V: TRBV15; J: TRBJ1-5; D: .; CDR3: CATSRGEGPNQPQHF; DNA: TGTGCCACCAGCAGAGGGGAGGGGCCCAATCAGCCCCAGCATTTT
size: .; V: TRBV5-1; J: TRBJ2-5; D: .; CDR3: CASRYQGQETQYF; DNA: TGCGCCAGCAGATATCAGGGCCAAGAGACCCAGTACTTC
size: .; V: TRBV7-8; J: TRBJ2-1; D: TRBD2; CDR3: CASSGGLAYDNEQFF; DNA: TGTGCCAGCAGCGGGGGACTAGCGTATGACAATGAGCAGTTCTTC
size: .; V: TRBV7-2; J: TRBJ2-1; D: TRBD1; CDR3: CASRGTGRYNEQFF; DNA: TGTGCCAGCAGAGGGACAGGGCGATACAATGAGCAGTTCTTC
size: .; V: TRBV23-1; J: TRBJ2-5; D: TRBD2; CDR3: CASSQESGGKQETQYF; DNA: TGCGCCAGCAGTCAAGAAAGCGGGGGAAAACAAGAGACCCAGTACTTC
size: .; V: TRBV6-5; J: TRBJ2-7; D: .; CDR3: CASSYSILRRYEQYF; DNA: TGTGCCAGCAGTTACTCGATTTTGAGACGCTACGAGCAGTACTTC
size: .; V: TRBV5-4; J: TRBJ2-5; D: .; CDR3: CASSSNKQGFGETQYF; DNA: TGTGCCAGCAGCTCTAATAAACAGGGTTTCGGGGAGACCCAGTACTTC
size: .; V: TRBV7-3; J: TRBJ2-7; D: .; CDR3: CASSLGAQYEQYF; DNA: TGTGCCAGCAGCTTAGGTGCCCAGTACGAGCAGTACTTC
size: once; V: TRBV5-1; J: TRBJ2-3; D: .; CDR3: CASSTPSSTDTQYF; DNA: TGCGCCAGCAGCACACCCTCTAGCACAGATACGCAGTATTTT
size: once; V: TRBV9; J: TRBJ2-6; D: .; CDR3: CASSVGGVLGQVSGANVLTF; DNA: TGTGCCAGCAGCGTAGGAGGGGTCCTCGGGCAGGTCTCTGGGGCCAACGTCCTGACTTTC
size: .; V: TRBV7-6; J: TRBJ2-7; D: TRBD2; CDR3: CASSLAGGWYEQYF; DNA: TGTGCCAGCAGCTTAGCGGGAGGGTGGTACGAGCAGTACTTC
size: .; V: TRBV7-8; J: TRBJ2-7; D: TRBD1; CDR3: CASSPRQGLNYEQYF; DNA: TGTGCCAGCAGCCCCCGACAGGGGCTGAACTACGAGCAGTACTTC
size: .; V: TRBV27; J: TRBJ2-1; D: .; CDR3: CASSSGLGGEQFF; DNA: TGTGCCAGCAGCTCGGGGCTGGGGGGTGAGCAGTTCTTC
size: once; V: TRBV19; J: TRBJ2-7; D: .; CDR3: CASGWAAGEQYF; DNA: TGTGCCAGTGGTTGGGCGGCGGGAGAGCAGTACTTC
size: .; V: TRBV11-2; J: TRBJ2-3; D: TRBD2; CDR3: CASSSSGVTQYF; DNA: TGTGCCAGCAGCTCGAGCGGGGTTACGCAGTATTTT
size: .; V: TRBV5-1; J: TRBJ1-1; D: TRBD1; CDR3: CASTTGTENTEAFF; DNA: TGCGCCAGCACTACCGGGACAGAGAACACTGAAGCTTTCTTT
size: .; V: TRBV19; J: TRBJ2-7; D: .; CDR3: CASSISSLAGDEQYF; DNA: TGTGCCAGTAGTATAAGTAGCCTAGCCGGCGACGAGCAGTACTTC
size: .; V: TRBV29-1; J: TRBJ2-7; D: .; CDR3: CSECYRGDNSYEQYF; DNA: TGCAGCGAATGCTACCGTGGGGACAACTCCTACGAGCAGTACTTC
size: .; V: TRBV15; J: TRBJ2-7; D: TRBD1; CDR3: CATSKRYLQGRGGYEQYF; DNA: TGTGCCACCAGCAAGCGCTACCTACAGGGGAGAGGGGGCTACGAGCAGTACTTC
size: .; V: TRBV7-8; J: TRBJ2-7; D: TRBD2; CDR3: CASSLARGSGAHSYEQYF; DNA: TGTGCCAGCAGCTTAGCGCGGGGGAGCGGGGCCCACTCCTACGAGCAGTACTTC
size: .; V: TRBV15; J: TRBJ2-7; D: .; CDR3: CATSRAPGLPFEQYF; DNA: TGTGCCACCAGCAGAGCTCCGGGTCTCCCTTTTGAGCAGTACTTC
size: .; V: TRBV7-9; J: TRBJ2-7; D: TRBD2; CDR3: CASSLSTGTSFYEQYF; DNA: TGTGCCAGCAGCTTATCAACCGGGACTAGCTTCTACGAGCAGTACTTC
size: .; V: TRBV2; J: TRBJ2-1; D: TRBD2; CDR3: CASSSRLASYNEQFF; DNA: TGTGCCAGCAGTAGCCGACTAGCCTCCTACAATGAGCAGTTCTTC
size: .; V: TRBV30; J: TRBJ1-1; D: TRBD1; CDR3: CAWVPTGAITEAFF; DNA: TGTGCCTGGGTTCCGACAGGGGCTATCACTGAAGCTTTCTTT
size: .; V: TRBV14; J: TRBJ1-2; D: .; CDR3: CASSPGPANYGYTF; DNA: TGTGCCAGCAGCCCTGGGCCAGCGAACTATGGCTACACCTTC
size: .; V: TRBV28; J: TRBJ1-5; D: .; CDR3: CAGKSGINQPQHF; DNA: TGTGCCGGAAAATCTGGGATCAATCAGCCCCAGCATTTT